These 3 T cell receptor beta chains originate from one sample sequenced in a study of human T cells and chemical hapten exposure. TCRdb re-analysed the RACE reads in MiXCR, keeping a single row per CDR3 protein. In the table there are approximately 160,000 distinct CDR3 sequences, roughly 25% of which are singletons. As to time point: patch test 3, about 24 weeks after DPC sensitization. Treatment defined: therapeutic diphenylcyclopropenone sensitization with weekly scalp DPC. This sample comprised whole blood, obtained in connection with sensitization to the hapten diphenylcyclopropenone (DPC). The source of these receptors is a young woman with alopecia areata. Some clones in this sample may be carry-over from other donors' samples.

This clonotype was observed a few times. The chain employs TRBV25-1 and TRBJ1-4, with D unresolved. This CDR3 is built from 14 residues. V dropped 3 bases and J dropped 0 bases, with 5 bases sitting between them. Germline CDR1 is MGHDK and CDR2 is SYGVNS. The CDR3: CASSDDATNEKLFF. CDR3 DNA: TGTGCCAGCAGTGATGACGCAACTAATGAAAAACTGTTTTTT.

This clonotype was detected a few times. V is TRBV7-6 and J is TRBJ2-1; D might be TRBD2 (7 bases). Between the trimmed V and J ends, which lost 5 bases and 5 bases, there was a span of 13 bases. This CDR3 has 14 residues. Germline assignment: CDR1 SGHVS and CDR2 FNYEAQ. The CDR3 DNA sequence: TGTGCCAGCAGCCCCAAAGGGGGGGACAATGAGCAGTTCTTC. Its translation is CASSPKGGDNEQFF. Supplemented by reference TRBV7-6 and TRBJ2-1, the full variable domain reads GAGVSQSPRYKVTKRGQDVALRCDPISGHVSLYWYRQALGQGPEFLTYFNYEAQQDKSGLPNDRFSAERPEGSISTLTIQRTEQRDSAMYRCASSPKGGDNEQFFGPGTRLTVL.

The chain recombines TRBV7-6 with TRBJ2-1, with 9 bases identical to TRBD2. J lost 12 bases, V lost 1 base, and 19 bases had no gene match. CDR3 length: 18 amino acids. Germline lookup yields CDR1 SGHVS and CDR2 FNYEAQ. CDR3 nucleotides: TGTGCCAGCAGCTTAGGGGGCCCTAGTAGCGGGAGTCGGGCTGGGCAGTTCTTC. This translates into CASSLGGPSSGSRAGQFF.